The T cell receptor (beta chain) under discussion was sequenced for a study of T cell changes during pregnancy in multiple sclerosis. Sequenced by immunoSEQ multiplex PCR; TCRdb stores in-frame clones only, minus some. This sample has 45,000 to 70,000 clones, with 80% to 95% found just once. The sample was CD4+ T cells from peripheral blood mononuclear cells, taken after pregnancy. This receptor was identified in a female donor with multiple sclerosis, enrolled in a pregnancy study.

The CDR3 DNA reads as TGTGCCAGCAGCTTGGTTTACAGGGGGAACACTGAAGCTTTCTTT. Its protein is CASSLVYRGNTEAFF. V and J are TRBV5-4 and TRBJ1-1; 7 bases map to TRBD1. CDR3 length equals 15 residues. In germline, CDR1 is SGHNT, CDR2 YYREEE (reference sequence). Trimming cost V 0 bases and J 1 base; bases outside gene matches: 3.